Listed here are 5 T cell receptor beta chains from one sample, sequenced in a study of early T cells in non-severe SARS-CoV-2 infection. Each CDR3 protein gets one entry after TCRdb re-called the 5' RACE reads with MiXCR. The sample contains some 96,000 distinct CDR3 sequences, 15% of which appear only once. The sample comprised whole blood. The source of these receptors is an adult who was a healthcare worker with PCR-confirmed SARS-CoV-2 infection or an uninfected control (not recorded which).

CDR3 nucleotide sequence: TGTGCCAGCACCTGGACAGAGCAAAATTCACCCCTCCACTTT. This translates into CASTWTEQNSPLHF. This chain links TRBV21-1 with TRBJ1-6; the table names TRBD1, a call not compared with the DNA. TRBV21-1 is flagged as a pseudogene. This CDR3 contains 14 residues.

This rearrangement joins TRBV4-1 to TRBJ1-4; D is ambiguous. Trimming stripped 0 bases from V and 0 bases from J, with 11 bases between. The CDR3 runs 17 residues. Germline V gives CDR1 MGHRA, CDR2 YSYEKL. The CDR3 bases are TGCGCCAGCAGCCAAGATCGCTCTCTTTCAACTAATGAAAAACTGTTTTTT. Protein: CASSQDRSLSTNEKLFF.

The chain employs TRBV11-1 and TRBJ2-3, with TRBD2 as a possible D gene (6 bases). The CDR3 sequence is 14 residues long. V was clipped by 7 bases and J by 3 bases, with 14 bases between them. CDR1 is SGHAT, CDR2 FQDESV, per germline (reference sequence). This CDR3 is CASTPGVKTDTQYF. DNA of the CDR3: TGTGCCAGCACCCCGGGAGTTAAGACAGATACGCAGTATTTT.

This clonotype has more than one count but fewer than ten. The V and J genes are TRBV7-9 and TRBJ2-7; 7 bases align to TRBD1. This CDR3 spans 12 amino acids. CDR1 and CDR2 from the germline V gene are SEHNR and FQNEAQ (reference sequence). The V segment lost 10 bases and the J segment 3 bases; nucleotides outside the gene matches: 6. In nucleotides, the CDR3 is TGTGCCATGCAGACAGGGAACTACGAGCAGTACTTC. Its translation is CAMQTGNYEQYF.

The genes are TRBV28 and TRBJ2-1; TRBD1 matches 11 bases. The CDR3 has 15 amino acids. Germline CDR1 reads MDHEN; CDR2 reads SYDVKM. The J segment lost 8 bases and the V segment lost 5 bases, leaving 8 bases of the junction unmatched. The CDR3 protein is CASSPAGTGGYEQFF. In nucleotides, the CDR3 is TGTGCCAGCAGTCCCGCCGGGACAGGGGGTTATGAGCAGTTCTTC.